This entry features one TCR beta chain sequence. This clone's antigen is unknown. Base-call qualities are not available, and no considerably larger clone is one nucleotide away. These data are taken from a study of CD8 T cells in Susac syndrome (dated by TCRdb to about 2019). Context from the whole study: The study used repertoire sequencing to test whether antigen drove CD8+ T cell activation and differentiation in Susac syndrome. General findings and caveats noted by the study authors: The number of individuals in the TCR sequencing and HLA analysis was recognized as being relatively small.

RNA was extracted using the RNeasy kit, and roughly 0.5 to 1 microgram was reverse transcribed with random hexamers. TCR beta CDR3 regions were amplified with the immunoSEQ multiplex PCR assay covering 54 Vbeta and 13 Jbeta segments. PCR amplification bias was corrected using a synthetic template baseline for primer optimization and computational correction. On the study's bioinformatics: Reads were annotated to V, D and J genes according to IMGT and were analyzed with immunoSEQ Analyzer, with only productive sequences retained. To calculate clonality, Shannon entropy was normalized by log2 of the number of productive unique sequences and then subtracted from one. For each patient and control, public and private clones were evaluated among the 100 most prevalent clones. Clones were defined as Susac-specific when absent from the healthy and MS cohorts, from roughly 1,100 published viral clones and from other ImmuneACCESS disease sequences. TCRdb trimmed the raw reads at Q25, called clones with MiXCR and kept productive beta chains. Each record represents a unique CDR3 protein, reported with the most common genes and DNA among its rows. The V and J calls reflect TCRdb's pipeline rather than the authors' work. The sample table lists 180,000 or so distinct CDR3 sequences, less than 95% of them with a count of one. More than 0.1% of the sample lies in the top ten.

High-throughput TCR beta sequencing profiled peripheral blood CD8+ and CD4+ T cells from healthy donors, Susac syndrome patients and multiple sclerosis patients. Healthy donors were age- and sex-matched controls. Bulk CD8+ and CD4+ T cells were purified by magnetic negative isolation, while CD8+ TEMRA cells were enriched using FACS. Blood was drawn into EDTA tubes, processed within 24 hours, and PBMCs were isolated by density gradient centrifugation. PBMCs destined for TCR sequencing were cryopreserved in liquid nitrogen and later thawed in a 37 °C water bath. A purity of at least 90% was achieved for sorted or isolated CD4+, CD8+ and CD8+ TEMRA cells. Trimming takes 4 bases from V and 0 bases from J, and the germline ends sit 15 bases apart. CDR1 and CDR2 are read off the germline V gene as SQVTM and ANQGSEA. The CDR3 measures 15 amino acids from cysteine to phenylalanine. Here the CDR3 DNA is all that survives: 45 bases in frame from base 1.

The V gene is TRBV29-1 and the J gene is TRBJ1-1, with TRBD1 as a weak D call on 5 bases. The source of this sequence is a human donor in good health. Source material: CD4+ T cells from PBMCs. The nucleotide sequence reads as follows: TGCAGCGTTGGACCCGGGACGGTGATGAACACTGAAGCTTTCTTT. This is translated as CSVGPGTVMNTEAFF.